This T cell receptor beta chain was observed in a study of control samples from healthy donors and cancer patients. Sequencing used immunoSEQ multiplex PCR; TCRdb keeps in-frame clones, though not all of them. Here the sample spans 78,000 or so clones, roughly nine tenths being singletons. This receptor was taken from a woman aged 50 to 60 in good health. Sequencing used blood.

The CDR3 DNA is TGCGCCAGCAGCCTGGCCGGTGGAAGCTCCTACGAGCAGTACTTC. It specifies CASSLAGGSSYEQYF. This sequence joins TRBV4-1 and TRBJ2-7, with unresolved D. The ends were cut back, 4 bases at V and 0 bases at J, with 13 bases in the middle. The CDR3 covers 15 residues. Germline V lookup: CDR1 MGHRA, CDR2 YSYEKL.